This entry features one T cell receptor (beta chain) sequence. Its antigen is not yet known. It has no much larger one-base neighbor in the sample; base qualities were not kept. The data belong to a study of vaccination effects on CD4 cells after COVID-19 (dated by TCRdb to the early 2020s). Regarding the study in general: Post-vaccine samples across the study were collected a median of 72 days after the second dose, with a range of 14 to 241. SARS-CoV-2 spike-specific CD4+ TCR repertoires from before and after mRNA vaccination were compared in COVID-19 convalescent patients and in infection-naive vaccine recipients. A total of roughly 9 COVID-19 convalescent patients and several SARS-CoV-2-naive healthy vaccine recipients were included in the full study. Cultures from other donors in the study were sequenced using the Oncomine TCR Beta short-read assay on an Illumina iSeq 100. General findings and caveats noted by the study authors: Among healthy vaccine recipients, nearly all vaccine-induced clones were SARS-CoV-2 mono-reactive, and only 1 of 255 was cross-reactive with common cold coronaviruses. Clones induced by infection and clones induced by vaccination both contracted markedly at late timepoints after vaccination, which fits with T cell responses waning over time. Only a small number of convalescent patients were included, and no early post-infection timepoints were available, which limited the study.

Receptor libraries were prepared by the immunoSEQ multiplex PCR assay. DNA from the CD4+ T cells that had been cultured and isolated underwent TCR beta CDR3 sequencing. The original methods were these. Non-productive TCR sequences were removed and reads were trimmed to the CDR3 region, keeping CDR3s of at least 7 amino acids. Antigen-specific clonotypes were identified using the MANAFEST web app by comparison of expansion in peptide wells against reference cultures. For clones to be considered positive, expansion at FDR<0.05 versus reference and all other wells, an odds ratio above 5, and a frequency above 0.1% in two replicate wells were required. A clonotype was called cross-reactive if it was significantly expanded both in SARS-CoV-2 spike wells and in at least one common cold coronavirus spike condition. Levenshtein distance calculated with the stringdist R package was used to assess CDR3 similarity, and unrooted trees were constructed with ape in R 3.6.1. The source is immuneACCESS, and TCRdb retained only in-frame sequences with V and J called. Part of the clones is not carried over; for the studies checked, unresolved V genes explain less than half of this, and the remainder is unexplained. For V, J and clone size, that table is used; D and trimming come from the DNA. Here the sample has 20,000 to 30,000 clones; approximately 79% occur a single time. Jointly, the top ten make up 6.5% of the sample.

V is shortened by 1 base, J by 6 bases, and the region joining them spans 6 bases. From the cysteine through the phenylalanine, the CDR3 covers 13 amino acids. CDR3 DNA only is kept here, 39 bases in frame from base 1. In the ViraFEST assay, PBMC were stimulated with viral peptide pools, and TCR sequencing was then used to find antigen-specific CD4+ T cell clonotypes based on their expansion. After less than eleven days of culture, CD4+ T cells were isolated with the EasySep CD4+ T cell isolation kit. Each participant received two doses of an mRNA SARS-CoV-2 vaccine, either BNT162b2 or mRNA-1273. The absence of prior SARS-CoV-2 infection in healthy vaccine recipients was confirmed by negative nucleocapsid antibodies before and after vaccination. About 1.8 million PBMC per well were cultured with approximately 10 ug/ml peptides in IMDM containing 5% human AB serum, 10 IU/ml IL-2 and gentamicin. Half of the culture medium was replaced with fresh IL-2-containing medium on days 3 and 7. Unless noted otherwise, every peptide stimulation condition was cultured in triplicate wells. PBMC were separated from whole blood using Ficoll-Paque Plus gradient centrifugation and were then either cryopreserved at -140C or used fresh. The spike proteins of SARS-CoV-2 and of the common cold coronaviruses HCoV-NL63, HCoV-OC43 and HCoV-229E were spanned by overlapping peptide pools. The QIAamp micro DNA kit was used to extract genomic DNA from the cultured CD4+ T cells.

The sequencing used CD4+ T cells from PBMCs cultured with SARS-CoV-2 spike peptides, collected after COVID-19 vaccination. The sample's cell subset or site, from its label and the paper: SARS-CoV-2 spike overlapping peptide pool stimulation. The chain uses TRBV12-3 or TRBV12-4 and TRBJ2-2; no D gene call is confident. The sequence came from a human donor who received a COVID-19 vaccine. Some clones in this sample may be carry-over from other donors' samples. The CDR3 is CASSLDPPGELFF. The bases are TGTGCCAGCAGTTTAGACCCTCCCGGGGAGCTGTTTTTT.